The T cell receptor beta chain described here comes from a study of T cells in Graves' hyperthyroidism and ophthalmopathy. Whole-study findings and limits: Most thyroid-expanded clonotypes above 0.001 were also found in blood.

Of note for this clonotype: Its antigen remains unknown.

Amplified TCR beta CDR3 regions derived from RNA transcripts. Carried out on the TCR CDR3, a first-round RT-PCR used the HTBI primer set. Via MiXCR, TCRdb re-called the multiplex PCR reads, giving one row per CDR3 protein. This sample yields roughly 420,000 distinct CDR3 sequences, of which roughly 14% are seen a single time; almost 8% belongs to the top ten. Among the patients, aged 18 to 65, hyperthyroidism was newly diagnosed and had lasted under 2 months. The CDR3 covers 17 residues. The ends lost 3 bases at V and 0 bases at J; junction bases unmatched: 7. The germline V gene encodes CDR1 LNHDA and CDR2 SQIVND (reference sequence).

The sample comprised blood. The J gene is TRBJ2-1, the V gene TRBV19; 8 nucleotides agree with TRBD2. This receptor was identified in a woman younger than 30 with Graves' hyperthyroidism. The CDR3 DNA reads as TGTGCCAGTAGTATGCCGGGACTAGGGTCCTCCTACAATGAGCAGTTCTTC. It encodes CASSMPGLGSSYNEQFF.